This is a list of T cell receptor beta chains from one sample in a study of blood T cell repertoires in COVID-19. TCRdb's table, derived via immunoSEQ multiplex PCR, lists solely in-frame clones and lacks some. This table holds some 200,000 clones, 82% found once. Sequencing was performed on PBMCs or T cells enriched from blood (not recorded which). These receptors were obtained from a woman aged 55-69 years with acute COVID-19. The CDR3 runs from the conserved cysteine through the conserved F or W. Fields, in order: clone size, J gene, D gene, V gene, CDR3 protein, CDR3 DNA. A D gene is named only where the DNA matches it firmly. The size of a clone is reported for some rows only, either as once, few or many, or as a class for expanded clones.

- | TRBJ2-5 | TRBD1 | TRBV5-8 | CASNLGQGARETQYF | TGTGCCAGCAACCTAGGACAGGGGGCGCGGGAGACCCAGTACTTC
- | TRBJ1-2 | TRBD1 | TRBV5-6 | CASSLWTGGLYGYTF | TGTGCCAGCAGCTTATGGACAGGGGGCCTTTATGGCTACACCTTC
- | TRBJ1-2 | - | TRBV4-3 | CASSQIRGFYGYTF | TGCGCCAGCAGCCAGATCAGGGGTTTCTATGGCTACACCTTC
- | TRBJ1-1 | - | TRBV3-1/TRBV3-2 | CASRPTPSNTEAFF | TGTGCCAGCAGACCTACCCCATCCAACACTGAAGCTTTCTTT
- | TRBJ1-1 | TRBD1 | TRBV19 | CASSISGTVNPEAFF | TGTGCCAGTAGTATTTCCGGGACAGTGAACCCTGAAGCTTTCTTT
- | TRBJ1-2 | TRBD1 | TRBV30 | CAWSVEGGGYGYTF | TGTGCCTGGAGTGTAGAAGGGGGCGGATATGGCTACACCTTC
- | TRBJ2-7 | TRBD1 | TRBV15 | CATSIRTGKYEQYF | TGTGCCACCAGCATTCGGACAGGTAAATACGAGCAGTACTTC
- | TRBJ2-1 | - | TRBV30 | CAWARDTYNEQFF | TGTGCCTGGGCCCGGGACACCTACAATGAGCAGTTCTTC
- | TRBJ1-2 | TRBD1 | TRBV5-6 | CASSSWPGQGRYYGYTF | TGTGCCAGCAGCTCCTGGCCGGGACAGGGGAGGTACTATGGCTACACCTTC
few | TRBJ1-1 | TRBD1 | TRBV27 | CASSPGTGGGTEAFF | TGTGCCAGCAGTCCCGGGACAGGGGGCGGTACTGAAGCTTTCTTT
once | TRBJ1-6 | - | TRBV18 | CASSPGANNSPLHF | TGTGCCAGCTCACCAGGGGCAAATAATTCACCCCTCCACTTT
- | TRBJ2-5 | TRBD1 | TRBV6-5 | CASSPGQGGRETQYF | TGTGCCAGCAGTCCCGGACAGGGTGGAAGAGAGACCCAGTACTTC
- | TRBJ2-3 | - | TRBV24-1 | CATSDFTGVTDTQYF | TGTGCCACCAGTGATTTCACGGGAGTAACAGATACGCAGTATTTT
- | TRBJ2-3 | TRBD1 | TRBV5-4 | CASSFYQGAGTDTQYF | TGTGCCAGCAGCTTTTATCAGGGGGCGGGCACAGATACGCAGTATTTT
- | TRBJ1-3 | TRBD1 | TRBV7-2 | CASSSTGARNTIYF | TGTGCCAGCAGCTCGACAGGGGCAAGGAACACCATATATTTT
- | TRBJ1-2 | - | TRBV19 | CASTRGGLYGYTF | TGTGCCAGTACCCGGGGAGGGCTCTATGGCTACACCTTC
- | TRBJ1-2 | - | TRBV18 | CASSPSRGLGYTF | TGTGCCAGCTCCCCCTCGCGGGGGCTTGGCTACACCTTC
- | TRBJ1-2 | TRBD1 | TRBV11-2 | CASTLDRVDGYTF | TGTGCCAGCACCTTGGACAGGGTCGACGGCTACACCTTC
- | TRBJ2-4 | - | TRBV29-1 | CSVEVGKQVSKNIQYF | TGCAGCGTTGAGGTGGGGAAACAGGTATCCAAAAACATTCAGTACTTC
- | TRBJ2-5 | TRBD2 | TRBV7-2 | CASSLSQPGAGGQETQYF | TGTGCCAGCAGCTTATCACAACCAGGAGCGGGGGGTCAAGAGACCCAGTACTTC
- | TRBJ2-3 | TRBD2 | TRBV6-5 | CASRGGGVGTDTQYF | TGTGCCAGCAGGGGCGGGGGGGTTGGCACAGATACGCAGTATTTT
- | TRBJ2-5 | - | TRBV28 | CASSSGQLQETQYF | TGTGCCAGCAGTAGCGGACAGCTCCAAGAGACCCAGTACTTC
once | TRBJ1-1 | TRBD1 | TRBV10-3 | CATGTGGDLNTEAFF | TGTGCCACTGGGACAGGGGGCGACTTGAACACTGAAGCTTTCTTT
- | TRBJ1-3 | - | TRBV27 | CASSLSAGLGNTIYF | TGTGCCAGCAGTTTATCGGCAGGGCTCGGAAACACCATATATTTT